The 16 T cell receptor beta chains below were found in one sample sequenced in a study of T cells in Graves' hyperthyroidism and ophthalmopathy. There were TCR beta CDR3 regions amplified from RNA transcripts. The HTBI primer set served for first-round RT-PCR of the TCR CDR3. TCRdb reanalysed the multiplex PCR reads using MiXCR and keeps one entry per CDR3 protein. This table has 490,000 or so distinct CDR3 sequences, around 43% appearing once. Sequenced: peripheral blood or thyroid tissue (not recorded which). Every receptor here comes from an adult woman with Graves' disease, either hyperthyroidism or ophthalmopathy (not recorded which).

To note about this clonotype: The CDR3 ends on some other residue instead of the conserved phenylalanine or tryptophan, so this is likely a read error. Because the CDR3's place on the DNA is in doubt, the DNA is left out and the CDR3 is given as listed by TCRdb. V usage is TRBV7-9 and J usage is TRBJ2-5; TRBD1, the D gene given by the table, was not confirmed from the DNA. From its first to its last residue, the CDR3 has 10 amino acids. Germline V gene lookup returns CDR1 SEHNR and CDR2 FQNEAQ (reference sequence). The chain's CDR3 is CASSLGAQDT.

The rearrangement links TRBV20-1 to TRBJ1-6, with D possibly being TRBD1 (6 bases). Germline-derived CDR1 and CDR2 are DFQATT and SNEGSKA (reference sequence). The CDR3 length is 16 residues. V dropped 5 bases and J dropped 7 bases, with 21 bases sitting between them. CDR3 sequence: CSAYTRGHPGNSPLHF. Here the CDR3 DNA reads TGCAGTGCTTATACCCGGGGACATCCTGGGAATTCACCCCTCCACTTT.

This clonotype was recorded many times. The J gene is TRBJ1-2, the V gene TRBV20-1; no definite D call. The CDR3 contains 14 residues. Between the trimmed V and J ends, which lost 0 bases and 7 bases, there was a span of 15 bases. Looked up from germline, CDR1 is DFQATT and CDR2 is SNEGSKA (reference sequence). The CDR3 DNA follows: TGCAGTGCTAGAGATCTTTATCAACCGGCTGGCTACACCTTC. Residues: CSARDLYQPAGYTF.

The CDR3 region is CSARLDRGRGNQPQHF. CDR3 nucleotides: TGCAGTGCTCGCCTCGACAGGGGGCGAGGCAATCAGCCCCAGCATTTT. The chain has TRBV20-1 and TRBJ1-5, with 10 nucleotides matching TRBD1. The CDR3 is made up of 16 amino acids. The germline V gene encodes CDR1 DFQATT and CDR2 SNEGSKA (reference sequence). V dropped 5 bases and J dropped 2; count of bases not matched to a gene: 9.

This clonotype was recorded at least ten times. This chain links TRBV4-1 with TRBJ2-7; 11 bases agree with TRBD2. The CDR3 has 15 amino acids. CDR1 is MGHRA, CDR2 YSYEKL, per germline. Trimming at V came to 0 bases and at J to 4 bases, leaving 2 bases not matched to a gene. The DNA of the CDR3 is TGCGCCAGCAGCCAAGAGACTAGCGGGAATTACGAGCAGTACTTC. Protein: CASSQETSGNYEQYF.

As concerns this clonotype: Since no conserved phenylalanine or tryptophan closes the CDR3, a read error is the likely cause. The chain carries TRBV4-1 and TRBJ1-2, with TRBD1 as a possible D gene (6 bases). The CDR3 contains 13 residues. CDR1 MGHRA and CDR2 YSYEKL come from the germline V gene. Trimming took off 4 bases at V and 8 bases at J, with 14 bases between the two ends. CDR3 region: CASSRAGAGGYTL. DNA of the CDR3: TGCGCCAGCAGCCGGGCGGGGGCTGGGGGCTACACCCTC.

This clonotype was picked up many times. V and J are TRBV2 and TRBJ2-2; a weak D match, TRBD2 (6 bases). Germline CDR1 is SNHLY and CDR2 is FYNNEI. V shed 8 bases and J shed 9 bases, with 16 bases lying between them. The length of the CDR3 is 13 residues. The CDR3 here is CASCAGLVRELFF. The CDR3 DNA reads as TGTGCCAGCTGTGCGGGACTTGTCCGGGAGCTGTTTTTT.

This clonotype has a count of ten or more. Here the CDR3 reads CASSIAPSGANVLTF. The CDR3 coding sequence is TGTGCCAGCAGCATTGCCCCCTCTGGGGCCAACGTCCTGACTTTC. The chain couples TRBV13 to TRBJ2-6; D not resolved. The length of the CDR3 is 15 residues. Trimming shortened V by 5 bases and J by 0 bases, and 8 bases separated the two germline ends. Germline-derived CDR1 and CDR2 are PRHDT and FYEKMQ (reference sequence).

The chain links TRBV6-5 to TRBJ1-6; D is unclear. V lost 6 bases to trimming and J lost 12 bases, with 24 bases between them. The germline CDR1 and CDR2 sequences are MNHEY and SVGAGI. The CDR3 extends over 16 amino acids. CDR3 sequence: CASSLKGWAQSQPLHF. The CDR3 DNA is TGTGCCAGCAGCTTGAAAGGGTGGGCGCAGTCACAACCCCTCCACTTT.

The rearrangement joins TRBV7-9 to TRBJ1-5; tentatively, D is TRBD1 (5 bases). CDR1 and CDR2 from the germline V gene are SEHNR and FQNEAQ (reference sequence). This CDR3 region has 17 residues. Trimming pared 6 bases from V and 0 bases from J, leaving 18 bases between. The CDR3 sequence: CASRAPGPKPSNQPQHF. The CDR3 region has the DNA TGTGCCAGCAGAGCGCCGGGACCGAAACCTAGCAATCAGCCCCAGCATTTT.

On this clonotype itself: It is unclear where the CDR3 begins or ends on the DNA, so no DNA is shown, and the CDR3 is as TCRdb lists it. The chain has TRBV7-9 and TRBJ2-2; the D segment call TRBD2 is taken from the table without a DNA check. The CDR3 spans 13 residues, counting both ends. Germline V lookup: CDR1 SEHNR, CDR2 FQNEAQ (reference sequence). This chain's CDR3 is CASSPGLAGSCFF.

The chain is built from TRBV29-1 and TRBJ2-5; 7 bases are a match to TRBD2. V gave up 3 bases and J gave up 5 bases; unmatched junction bases: 12. Germline V gives CDR1 SQVTM, CDR2 ANQGSEA. This CDR3 comprises 15 residues. The CDR3 here is CSVDGEMGGLETQYF. The CDR3 bases are TGCAGCGTTGATGGGGAAATGGGAGGGCTGGAGACCCAGTACTTC.

The chain recombines TRBV12-3 or TRBV12-4 with TRBJ1-4, with D possibly being TRBD1 (5 bases). CDR3 length equals 14 residues. The germline V and J ends were trimmed by 3 bases and 8 bases, with 13 bases remaining between them. The CDR3 here is CASSFAGFGEKLFF. CDR3 bases: TGTGCCAGCAGTTTTGCAGGGTTTGGCGAAAAACTGTTTTTT.

The genes are TRBV12-3 or TRBV12-4 and TRBJ1-2; 7 bases fit TRBD1. This CDR3 has 14 amino acids. V was pared by 5 bases and J by 2 bases, with 5 bases of the junction left unmatched. CDR3 region: CASSKQGPNYGYTF. The CDR3 DNA reads as TGTGCCAGCAGTAAACAGGGGCCCAACTATGGCTACACCTTC.

The chain carries TRBV10-3 and TRBJ1-3; possible D gene TRBD1, 5 bases. The CDR3 loop spans 14 amino acids. V was cut by 11 bases and J by 4 bases, with 18 bases left in between. The germline V gene encodes CDR1 ENHRY and CDR2 SYGVKD. This CDR3 is CAGRESGRGNTIYF. The CDR3 region has the DNA TGTGCCGGCAGGGAGTCGGGGCGAGGAAACACCATATATTTT.

The sample holds many counts of this clonotype. This rearrangement joins TRBV7-9 to TRBJ1-4; no reliable D call. From germline, CDR1 is SEHNR and CDR2 FQNEAQ (reference sequence). The germline V and J ends were trimmed by 5 bases and 3 bases, with 10 bases remaining between them. CDR3 length: 14 amino acids. CDR3 residues: CASSTAVPNEKLFF. CDR3 bases: TGTGCCAGCAGCACAGCGGTTCCTAATGAAAAACTGTTTTTT.